In its sample, the clone carrying this T cell receptor (beta chain) was seen a few times. No antigen is known for it. This CDR3 region has 14 residues. The V and J ends lost 6 bases and 7 bases respectively, with 16 bases between them. CDR1 and CDR2 from the germline V gene are MNHNS and SASEGT. Through a sample-barcoded 5' primer and a J-beta primer mix, a second PCR was run for roughly 6 to 12 cycles. MiXCR was run by TCRdb on the 5' RACE reads, yielding one entry per CDR3 protein. The top ten hold about 0.69% of the sample, which has some 1,000,000 distinct CDR3 sequences, roughly 24% seen once. The sample is drawn from a study of blood T cells in healthy people across ages. Study outcomes and limitations: Observed TCR beta diversity showed a strong correlation with the percentage of naive T cells as measured by flow cytometry. When one million T cells were used, diversity estimates were thought to be underestimates.

Peripheral blood from each donor was collected in a volume of 9.5 to 10 milliliters. This sample also appeared in a second study, on T cells of mothers and their children. Per that study: Researchers put all of the extracted RNA into cDNA synthesis, using roughly 1.5 ug per 15 ul.

Input material: blood. The source of this sequence is a girl aged 2-10 years in good health. The J gene is TRBJ2-1, the V gene TRBV6-1; the D call may be TRBD1 or TRBD2 (5 bases each). The CDR3 protein is CASRPGTSWNEQFF. The CDR3 bases are TGTGCCAGCAGACCCGGGACGTCGTGGAATGAGCAGTTCTTC.